The source of this T cell receptor (beta chain) is a study of T cells after yellow fever vaccination. Whole-study context: CD3, CD45RA, CCR7 and CD95 sorting yielded EM, EMRA, CM and Tscm memory subsets.

Germline values: CDR1 SGHAT, CDR2 FQNNGV. V lost 1 base and J lost 2, with 16 bases in between. There are 17 residues in the CDR3. Each CDR3 protein gets one entry after TCRdb re-called the 5' RACE reads with MiXCR. The data contain almost 30,000 distinct CDR3 sequences, 5.5% to 8% of them seen just once; the ten biggest clones take up approximately 25%. Overall study findings and caveats: Weaker overall, the secondary response nonetheless peaked faster (day 5 versus 15). Post-booster repertoires contained most primary-vaccination clones again (roughly 95% CD4, about 88% CD8). Repertoires obtained by FACS sorting could include abundant clonotypes that entered as contaminants from the bulk population.

In this sample, this clonotype turned up many times. The sample consisted of PBMCs, either bulk or a sorted T-cell subset (CD4+, CD8+, memory, or dextramer-sorted; not recorded which), taken on the day of the yellow fever booster vaccination. The chain has TRBV11-2 and TRBJ2-3, with D perhaps matching TRBD2 (5 bases). This clonotype originated in a man under 40 who received the YFV17D yellow fever vaccine. The CDR3 bases are TGTGCCAGCAGCTTAGGCCAGCCGTCCCGGGACACAGATACGCAGTATTTT. This gives the protein CASSLGQPSRDTDTQYF.